These 18 T cell receptor beta chains share one sample of origin, sequenced in a study of cytomegalovirus exposure and HLA in healthy donors. The PCR employed 60 Vbeta primers together with 13 Jbeta primers. The method was immunoSEQ multiplex PCR; TCRdb's version includes in-frame clones alone and lacks a portion of them. The sample yields approximately 160,000 clones, 80% to 85% seen once. The material sequenced was PBMCs. The receptor source for this set is a human donor in good health.

The chain employs TRBV18 and TRBJ1-1; 8 bases line up with TRBD1. This CDR3 spans 17 amino acids. V was clipped by 1 base and J by 5 bases; unmatched bases: 12. Germline V gene lookup returns CDR1 KGHSH and CDR2 LQKENI. The CDR3, as DNA: TGTGCCAGCTCACCACAGATCGGGGACAGGACGAATACTGAAGCTTTCTTT. The encoded protein is CASSPQIGDRTNTEAFF.

CDR3 protein: CASSDLETQYF. For the CDR3, the DNA is TGTGCCAGCAGTGACCTAGAGACCCAGTACTTC. This chain connects TRBV2 to TRBJ2-5; D is uncertain. V lost 3 bases and J 4 bases, leaving 3 bases between the germline ends. The V gene's germline CDR1 is SNHLY and CDR2 FYNNEI. The CDR3 totals 11 residues.

The V call is TRBV13, the J call TRBJ2-7; 9 bases are shared with TRBD1. Germline V CDR1 and CDR2: PRHDT, FYEKMQ (reference sequence). J lost 2 bases, V lost 1 base, and 3 bases had no gene match. The CDR3 covers 15 residues. CDR3 residues: CASSLAGTGPYEQYF. The CDR3 DNA reads TGTGCCAGCAGCTTAGCCGGGACAGGGCCCTACGAGCAGTACTTC.

The rearrangement uses TRBV6-6 and TRBJ1-6; TRBD1 aligns across 12 bases. This CDR3 comprises 15 residues. Germline loops: CDR1 MNHNY, CDR2 SVGAGI (reference sequence). Trimming at V came to 7 bases and at J to 7 bases, leaving 5 bases not matched to a gene. CDR3 DNA sequence: TGTGCCAGCACCGGGGACAGGGGGCGGAATTCACCCCTCCACTTT. Its translation is CASTGDRGRNSPLHF.

The J gene is TRBJ2-7, the V gene TRBV29-1; D perhaps matches TRBD2 (6 bases). V was cut by 4 bases and J by 0 bases, with 10 bases left in between. In germline, CDR1 is SQVTM, CDR2 ANQGSEA. The CDR3 runs 13 residues. DNA of the CDR3: TGCAGCGTTGCGCGGGGAATCTCCTACGAGCAGTACTTC. Its translation: CSVARGISYEQYF.

The J gene is TRBJ1-2, the V gene TRBV29-1; no reliable D call. CDR1 is SQVTM, CDR2 ANQGSEA, per germline. The ends were cut back, 4 bases at V and 2 bases at J, with 8 bases in the middle. The CDR3 is made up of 12 amino acids. The CDR3 DNA follows: TGCAGCGTTGCGTCGGGGAACTATGGCTACACCTTC. Translated: CSVASGNYGYTF.

The chain has TRBV19 and TRBJ2-4; the match to TRBD1 covers 9 bases. Germline-derived CDR1 and CDR2 are LNHDA and SQIVND (reference sequence). The V segment lost 3 bases and the J segment 8 bases; nucleotides outside the gene matches: 5. The CDR3 extends over 14 amino acids. In DNA, the CDR3 is TGTGCCAGTAGTATTAGGACAGGGGTGGACATTCAGTACTTC. Protein: CASSIRTGVDIQYF.

The chain employs TRBV4-1 and TRBJ2-5, with 8 bases matching TRBD2. This CDR3 spans 16 amino acids. Germline V gene data show CDR1 as MGHRA and CDR2 as YSYEKL. J was trimmed by 3 bases and V by 4 bases; bases with no gene match: 10. CDR3: CASSPFRGGIEETQYF. The CDR3 bases are TGCGCCAGCAGCCCCTTTCGCGGGGGGATTGAAGAGACCCAGTACTTC.

The rearrangement links TRBV6-6 to TRBJ1-2; 12 nucleotides align to TRBD1. The germline V gene encodes CDR1 MNHNY and CDR2 SVGAGI (reference sequence). With V trimmed by 5 bases and J by 7 bases, 8 bases remained unmatched. The CDR3 is 15 residues long. CDR3 sequence reads: CASSTGTGGTGGYTF. The CDR3 nucleotides read TGTGCCAGCAGTACCGGGACAGGGGGCACTGGTGGCTACACCTTC.

The chain links TRBV6-5 to TRBJ1-2; 7 nucleotides align to TRBD1. Trimming cost V 0 bases and J 4 bases; bases outside gene matches: 5. This CDR3 comprises 15 residues. Per the germline V gene, CDR1 is MNHEY and CDR2 is SVGAGI. The CDR3 sequence is CASSYSGQGGYGYTF. DNA for the CDR3: TGTGCCAGCAGTTACTCGGGGCAGGGGGGCTATGGCTACACCTTC.

A single count supports this clone. A read error may account for a junction end that differs from germline. The rearrangement links TRBV7-9 to TRBJ1-2; D is ambiguous. Germline V gene lookup returns CDR1 SEHNR and CDR2 FQNEAQ (reference sequence). The CDR3 runs to 12 residues. The CDR3 DNA follows: TGTTCCAGCAGCCAACCCCTCGGGGGCTACACCTTC. Translating it yields CSSSQPLGGYTF.

The rearrangement links TRBV6-5 to TRBJ2-5; TRBD2 agrees at 8 bases. Per the germline V gene, CDR1 is MNHEY and CDR2 is SVGAGI. The trim removed 6 bases at V and 4 bases at J, leaving 10 bases unmatched. This CDR3 is 15 amino acids long. The CDR3 DNA reads TGTGCCAGCAGCAAAAGGACCGGGGGGGGAGAGACCCAGTACTTC. It yields the protein CASSKRTGGGETQYF.

The CDR3 region has the DNA TGTGCCAGTAGGACAGGGCTTGTGAACACTGAAGCTTTCTTT. This encodes CASRTGLVNTEAFF. The chain couples TRBV19 to TRBJ1-1; 7 bases are shared with TRBD1. Losses at the gene ends were 6 bases for V and 0 bases for J; bases not matched to a gene: 4. This CDR3 has 14 residues. Germline lookup yields CDR1 LNHDA and CDR2 SQIVND (reference sequence).

The rearrangement uses TRBV4-1 and TRBJ1-1, with D tentatively TRBD1 (6 bases). The CDR3 sequence is 12 residues long. V dropped 3 bases and J dropped 11 bases, with 13 bases sitting between them. Germline V gene sequence: CDR1 MGHRA, CDR2 YSYEKL. The CDR3: CASSHGTGFAFF. The CDR3 DNA follows: TGCGCCAGCAGCCATGGTACAGGGTTCGCTTTCTTT.

The genes are TRBV9 and TRBJ2-7, with 8 bases fitting TRBD2. The CDR3 is 15 amino acids. After removal of 3 bases from V and 2 bases from J, the junction contained 7 bases not matched to a gene. CDR1 is SGDLS and CDR2 is YYNGEE in the germline V gene. CDR3 bases: TGTGCCAGCAGCGCGACGGGGGGGCCCACCTACGAGCAGTACTTC. It codes for CASSATGGPTYEQYF.

The rearrangement links TRBV6-5 to TRBJ1-2; tentatively, D is TRBD1 (5 bases). The CDR3 is made up of 14 amino acids. Deletions cut 6 bases from V and 6 bases from J, with 17 bases between. CDR1 is MNHEY and CDR2 is SVGAGI in the germline V gene. The DNA for the CDR3 is TGTGCCAGCAGCCCTTCGCCGGGGGGTCATGGCTACACCTTC. Translation: CASSPSPGGHGYTF.

The chain combines TRBV4-1 with TRBJ2-1, with D perhaps TRBD2 (5 bases). The germline gives CDR1 MGHRA, CDR2 YSYEKL. Trimming shortened V by 1 base and J by 8 bases, and 12 bases separated the two germline ends. This CDR3 has 14 amino acids. The chain's CDR3 is CASSQVTAVYEQFF. In DNA, the CDR3 is TGCGCCAGCAGCCAAGTAACAGCGGTCTATGAGCAGTTCTTC.

The rearrangement links TRBV18 to TRBJ1-5; no definite D call. V was trimmed by 0 bases and J by 1 base, leaving 13 bases between them. CDR3 length: 17 residues. Germline-derived CDR1 and CDR2 are KGHSH and LQKENI. CDR3 nucleotides: TGTGCCAGCTCACCACCGTCTAAGGGAGGGAGCAATCAGCCCCAGCATTTT. Translated: CASSPPSKGGSNQPQHF.